This TCR beta chain was sequenced during a study of Ad26.COV2.S vaccination and SARS-CoV-2 variants. Study-wide points: The study found higher spike-specific TCR breadth in vaccine than placebo recipients. Similar non-spike TCR breadth was observed in recipients of vaccine and of placebo.

V lost 6 bases to trimming and J lost 2 bases, with 8 bases between them. This CDR3 is built from 12 residues. Germline-derived CDR1 and CDR2 are SEHNR and FQNEAQ (reference sequence). Documented treatment: about 20 received Ad26.COV2.S at low or high dose, single or two shots; about five received placebo; per-sample allocation not given. Vaccine and placebo recipients were sampled on day 63 after the first injection. As regards this clone: Antigen unknown.

Some clones are missing from TCRdb's copy, which holds only in-frame ones; the method was immunoSEQ multiplex PCR. This table has roughly 700,000 clones, roughly nine tenths appearing once. This TCR derives from a person between 18 and 60 years old who received the Ad26.COV2.S COVID-19 vaccine or a placebo. The sample consisted of peripheral blood, taken in a trial of Ad26.COV2.S vaccine versus placebo. The chain combines TRBV7-9 with TRBJ2-7; no firm D call. The CDR3 region is CASRGTTYEQYF. In DNA form, the CDR3 reads TGTGCCAGCAGGGGCACTACCTACGAGCAGTACTTC.